This passage covers 5 T cell receptor beta chains from one sample sequenced in a study of blood T cell repertoires in COVID-19. The assay was immunoSEQ multiplex PCR, and TCRdb's table has in-frame clones only and misses some. Counted here are some 320,000 clones, roughly 85% occurring once; the ten biggest clones make up 1.5% to 2%. The material sequenced was PBMCs or T cells enriched from blood (not recorded which). The receptors originated from a woman aged 25 to 45 who had been exposed to COVID-19.

Notes on this clone: The same CDR3 is also encoded by other DNA sequences in this sample. The chain is built from TRBV9 and TRBJ1-3; possible D gene TRBD1, 5 bases. The ends were cut back, 0 bases at V and 0 bases at J, with 10 bases in the middle. From germline, CDR1 is SGDLS and CDR2 YYNGEE. The CDR3 extends over 16 amino acids. The CDR3 DNA reads TGTGCCAGCAGCGTAGATCAGGGCGACTCTGGAAACACCATATATTTT. Translation gives CASSVDQGDSGNTIYF.

The chain uses TRBV6-4 and TRBJ2-1; perhaps TRBD2 as D (6 bases). Trimming removed 2 bases from V and 5 bases from J, with 10 bases in between. The germline gives CDR1 MRHNA, CDR2 SNTAGT. The CDR3 is 14 residues long. CDR3 sequence (DNA): TGTGCCAGCAGTGACGGCGGGGAGCACAATGAGCAGTTCTTC. It codes for CASSDGGEHNEQFF.

In its sample, this clone was seen a few times. In DNA, the CDR3 is TGCGCCAGCAGTCAACCCGACAGGCATAGCAATCAGCCCCAGCATTTT. Amino acids: CASSQPDRHSNQPQHF. V is TRBV23-1 and J is TRBJ1-5, with a tentative D call TRBD1 (6 bases). TRBV23-1 is an ORF for which the function is uncertain. The germline V and J ends were trimmed by 2 bases and 0 bases, with 11 bases remaining between them. The CDR3 runs to 16 residues.

The chain employs TRBV5-1 and TRBJ2-1; 7 bases map to TRBD2. V was clipped by 4 bases and J by 7 bases; unmatched bases: 11. CDR3 length: 15 residues. Germline lookup yields CDR1 SGHRS and CDR2 YFSETQ. CDR3 nucleotides: TGCGCCAGCAGCGAGGAAGCGGGATACGGGAATGAGCAGTTCTTC. Translation gives CASSEEAGYGNEQFF.

The CDR3 DNA is TGTGCCAGCAGTCAAGACTCTACCTCCTACAATGAGCAGTTCTTC. Amino acid sequence: CASSQDSTSYNEQFF. The chain is built from TRBV27 and TRBJ2-1, with D hard to call. Deletions cut 5 bases from V and 0 bases from J, with 11 bases between. The CDR3 spans 15 residues. The germline V gene has CDR1 MNHEY and CDR2 SMNVEV (reference sequence).